One sample yielded the 30 T cell receptor beta chains listed below, sequenced in a study of T cell changes during pregnancy in multiple sclerosis. Here immunoSEQ multiplex PCR was the method, and the copy in TCRdb shows in-frame clones only, minus some. Among 25,000 to 35,000 clones listed, about 88% were seen once. Source: CD8+ T cells from peripheral blood mononuclear cells, taken in the second trimester of pregnancy. The receptors were gathered from a female donor with multiple sclerosis, enrolled in a pregnancy study.

The J gene is TRBJ2-4, the V gene TRBV27; 7 bases line up with TRBD1. Germline values: CDR1 MNHEY, CDR2 SMNVEV (reference sequence). The CDR3 runs to 13 residues. V was pared by 5 bases and J by 7 bases, with 5 bases of the junction left unmatched. CDR3 bases: TGTGCCAGCAGTGCAGGGGGAATGAACATTCAGTACTTC. It translates to CASSAGGMNIQYF.

This chain links TRBV7-8 with TRBJ2-3; TRBD2 aligns across 7 bases. Germline loops: CDR1 SGHVS, CDR2 FQNEAQ. This CDR3 contains 14 residues. The ends lost 3 bases at V and 6 bases at J; junction bases unmatched: 6. This chain's CDR3 is CASSLGGAGDTQYF. CDR3 coding DNA: TGTGCCAGCAGCTTGGGAGGGGCAGGGGATACGCAGTATTTT.

This clone has only a few counts. Within the sample, other DNA sequences also encode this same CDR3. V is TRBV7-9 and J is TRBJ1-4; 7 nucleotides line up with TRBD1. The ends lost 0 bases at V and 7 bases at J; junction bases unmatched: 2. In germline, CDR1 is SEHNR, CDR2 FQNEAQ (reference sequence). The CDR3 consists of 14 residues. The CDR3 region has the DNA TGTGCCAGCAGCTTAGCGACAGGGACTGAAAAACTGTTTTTT. Amino acid sequence: CASSLATGTEKLFF. Full variable domain (outside the CDR3, taken from reference TRBV7-9 and TRBJ1-4): DTGVSQNPRHKITKRGQNVTFRCDPISEHNRLYWYRQTLGQGPEFLTYFQNEAQLEKSRLLSDRFSAERPKGSFSTLEIQRTEQGDSAMYLCASSLATGTEKLFFGSGTQLSVL.

This clone was observed a single time. The chain carries TRBV7-9 and TRBJ1-1; TRBD1 aligns across 10 bases. Germline V gene sequence: CDR1 SEHNR, CDR2 FQNEAQ (reference sequence). With V trimmed by 5 bases and J by 10 bases, 10 bases remained unmatched. The CDR3 is made up of 14 amino acids. This CDR3 reads CASSPGQGSFLAFF. In DNA, the CDR3 is TGTGCCAGCAGCCCGGGACAGGGGAGTTTTCTAGCTTTCTTT.

J is TRBJ1-2 and V is TRBV21-1; TRBD1 is the table's D call and was not checked against the DNA. TRBV21-1 represents a pseudogene. This CDR3 has 16 residues. The DNA for the CDR3 is TGTGCCAGCAGCTCATGGGCCGAACAGGGGGCTGGCGGCTACACCTTC. Amino acid sequence: CASSSWAEQGAGGYTF.

The rearrangement links TRBV7-9 to TRBJ2-1; TRBD2 matches at 11 bases. This CDR3 is 14 amino acids long. V lost 4 bases and J lost 9; bases outside the gene matches: 5. Germline-derived CDR1 and CDR2 are SEHNR and FQNEAQ (reference sequence). The CDR3 bases are TGTGCCAGCAGCTCAGAGCTAGCGGGGGGTGAGCAGTTCTTC. Translated: CASSSELAGGEQFF.

The chain employs TRBV5-1 and TRBJ1-2; TRBD1 is a possible D gene (6 bases). V lost 0 bases and J 4 bases, leaving 16 bases between the germline ends. This CDR3 comprises 16 residues. Per the germline V gene, CDR1 is SGHRS and CDR2 is YFSETQ. The CDR3 loop is CASSLDGGGRLYGYTF. CDR3 in DNA: TGCGCCAGCAGCTTGGACGGGGGGGGCCGACTCTATGGCTACACCTTC.

This chain links TRBV5-8 with TRBJ2-7; 7 positions match TRBD2. Germline CDR1 is SGHTS and CDR2 is YDEGEE. There are 16 residues in the CDR3. J gave up 2 bases and V 4 bases, and 12 bases lay outside the gene matches. In nucleotides, the CDR3 is TGTGCCAGCAGCACCCCGACTAGCTGGGGGACCTACGAGCAGTACTTC. Its protein product is CASSTPTSWGTYEQYF.

The V and J genes are TRBV4-3 and TRBJ2-7; 8 positions match TRBD1. The germline gives CDR1 LGHNA, CDR2 YSLEER. V gave up 1 base and J gave up 7 bases; unmatched junction bases: 9. This CDR3 contains 15 residues. The CDR3 region is CASSQAGSGGWEQYF. CDR3 sequence (DNA): TGCGCCAGCAGCCAAGCGGGCTCAGGGGGCTGGGAGCAGTACTTC.

The CDR3 nucleotides are TGTGCCAGCAGTGCAGACGACAGGGCCCTCTCAGATACGCAGTATTTT. Its translation: CASSADDRALSDTQYF. This sequence joins TRBV2 and TRBJ2-3; 7 bases are a match to TRBD1. The CDR3 is 16 amino acids. V dropped 4 bases and J dropped 4; count of bases not matched to a gene: 11. Per the germline V gene, CDR1 is SNHLY and CDR2 is FYNNEI.

This chain connects TRBV11-2 to TRBJ2-1; 9 bases are shared with TRBD1. CDR3 size: 15 residues. J gave up 0 bases and V 6 bases, and 3 bases lay outside the gene matches. Germline-derived CDR1 and CDR2 are SGHAT and FQNNGV. This CDR3 is CASSPTGGSYNEQFF. In DNA form, the CDR3 reads TGTGCCAGCAGTCCGACAGGGGGCTCCTACAATGAGCAGTTCTTC. The full variable domain, with the rest looked up from reference TRBV11-2 and TRBJ2-1, is EAGVAQSPRYKIIEKRQSVAFWCNPISGHATLYWYQQILGQGPKLLIQFQNNGVVDDSQLPKDRFSAERLKGVDSTLKIQPAKLEDSAVYLCASSPTGGSYNEQFFGPGTRLTVL.

This clone was seen only once. J is TRBJ2-7 and V is TRBV6-1; a weak D match, TRBD1 (6 bases). Germline V lookup: CDR1 MNHNS, CDR2 SASEGT. This CDR3 spans 12 amino acids. The V end lost 6 bases, the J end lost 2 bases, and 8 bases lay between the germline ends. CDR3 sequence reads: CASRRDTYEQYF. CDR3 sequence (DNA): TGTGCCAGCAGAAGGGACACCTACGAGCAGTACTTC.

This clone is categorized as medium-sized. V and J are TRBV11-2 and TRBJ1-3, with D perhaps TRBD1 (5 bases). This CDR3 comprises 13 residues. Between the trimmed V and J ends, which lost 3 bases and 8 bases, there was a span of 11 bases. Germline V CDR1 and CDR2: SGHAT, FQNNGV. CDR3 protein: CASSLIRVDTIYF. In DNA form, the CDR3 reads TGTGCCAGCAGCTTGATCAGGGTGGACACCATATATTTT.

This clone has a handful of counts. This rearrangement joins TRBV5-1 to TRBJ2-1; the match to TRBD2 covers 8 bases. The CDR3 runs 14 residues. CDR1 and CDR2 (germline): SGHRS, YFSETQ. V trimming: 3 bases; J trimming: 8 bases; junction bases outside the gene matches: 7. The DNA of the CDR3 is TGCGCCAGCAGCTCCGGGACTAGTTTCGATGAGCAGTTCTTC. This translates into CASSSGTSFDEQFF.

The V and J genes are TRBV10-3 and TRBJ1-1, with D possibly matching TRBD1 (5 bases). The V gene lost 10 bases and the J gene lost 3 bases, with 21 bases spanning the gap. Germline CDR1 reads ENHRY; CDR2 reads SYGVKD. The CDR3 has 15 amino acids. For the CDR3, the DNA is TGTGCCACCCACCCCCTTCGGGGGACCTACACTGAAGCTTTCTTT. Its translation: CATHPLRGTYTEAFF.

This rearrangement joins TRBV11-3 to TRBJ2-2, with D perhaps matching TRBD1 (6 bases). The CDR3 consists of 19 residues. The germline V and J ends were trimmed by 1 base and 13 bases, with 31 bases remaining between them. CDR1 is SGHNT, CDR2 YENEEA, per germline. CDR3 sequence reads: CASSLVPRGQLSGLVSLFF. For the CDR3, the DNA is TGTGCCAGCAGCTTAGTACCCAGGGGCCAACTTTCAGGGCTAGTTTCGCTGTTTTTT.

The chain employs TRBV13 and TRBJ2-7; 7 bases map to TRBD1. This CDR3 spans 14 amino acids. Germline V gene data show CDR1 as PRHDT and CDR2 as FYEKMQ (reference sequence). V was pared by 1 base and J by 7 bases, with 7 bases of the junction left unmatched. Written as DNA, the CDR3 is TGTGCCAGCAGCTTAGTAGAGGGGGCAGATGAGCAGTACTTC. Translating it yields CASSLVEGADEQYF.

The chain joins TRBV5-6 to TRBJ1-1; no reliable D call. The germline V gene has CDR1 SGHDT and CDR2 YYEEEE. V lost 3 bases to trimming and J lost 0 bases, with 9 bases between them. This CDR3 contains 14 residues. CDR3: CASSWETLNTEAFF. CDR3 in DNA: TGTGCCAGCAGCTGGGAGACCCTGAACACTGAAGCTTTCTTT.

The J gene is TRBJ2-3, the V gene TRBV13; tentatively, D is TRBD1 (6 bases). V lost 5 bases and J lost 1, with 7 bases in between. The CDR3 runs to 13 residues. The germline CDR1 and CDR2 sequences are PRHDT and FYEKMQ (reference sequence). The CDR3 here is CASSRQGTDTQYF. CDR3 in DNA: TGTGCCAGCAGCCGACAGGGCACAGATACGCAGTATTTT.

This chain connects TRBV27 to TRBJ2-1; possible D gene TRBD2, 6 bases. This CDR3 region has 14 residues. Germline V gene lookup returns CDR1 MNHEY and CDR2 SMNVEV (reference sequence). V dropped 4 bases and J dropped 7 bases, with 14 bases sitting between them. In DNA form, the CDR3 reads TGTGCCAGCAGTTCGGCCCTTCGGGGGAATGAGCAGTTCTTC. It specifies CASSSALRGNEQFF.

J is TRBJ2-7 and V is TRBV7-8; 10 bases match TRBD1. J lost 4 bases, V lost 5 bases, and 14 bases had no gene match. Germline V gives CDR1 SGHVS, CDR2 FQNEAQ. This CDR3 is 17 amino acids long. DNA of the CDR3: TGTGCCAGCAGCCTCCCCGCAGGGACAGGGGATTTATACGAGCAGTACTTC. This sequence encodes CASSLPAGTGDLYEQYF.

This chain uses TRBV27 with TRBJ1-6; perhaps TRBD1 as D (6 bases). This CDR3 comprises 14 residues. The germline gives CDR1 MNHEY, CDR2 SMNVEV (reference sequence). With 7 bases removed from V and 10 bases from J, the gap between germline ends came to 17 bases. The CDR3 protein is CASTLSPGGSPLHF. Written as DNA, the CDR3 is TGTGCCAGCACCCTTAGCCCGGGGGGCTCACCCCTCCACTTT.

This chain uses TRBV30 with TRBJ1-1; 7 nucleotides match TRBD1. V trimming: 5 bases; J trimming: 3 bases; junction bases outside the gene matches: 9. CDR1 GTSNPN and CDR2 SVGIG come from the germline V gene (reference sequence). This CDR3 region has 14 residues. The CDR3 DNA follows: TGTGCCTGGGGATACGGGACAGCGGACACTGAAGCTTTCTTT. Translated: CAWGYGTADTEAFF.

V gene TRBV29-1 combines with J gene TRBJ2-2, with TRBD1 matching over 10 bases. The CDR3 sequence is 13 residues long. The V segment lost 8 bases and the J segment 7 bases; nucleotides outside the gene matches: 7. Germline V CDR1 and CDR2: SQVTM, ANQGSEA. The chain's CDR3 is CSSGTGEDGELFF. The DNA of the CDR3 is TGCAGCTCCGGGACAGGGGAGGACGGGGAGCTGTTTTTT.

This chain connects TRBV6-5 to TRBJ2-7; 8 nucleotides match TRBD1. Germline CDR1 reads MNHEY; CDR2 reads SVGAGI. The V gene end was trimmed by 6 bases and the J gene end by 3 bases; junction bases not matched to a gene: 4. The CDR3 contains 13 residues. The CDR3: CASRDRGHYEQYF. CDR3 nucleotide sequence: TGTGCCAGCAGAGACAGGGGCCACTACGAGCAGTACTTC.

This chain uses TRBV28 with TRBJ2-7; 10 bases map to TRBD2. In germline, CDR1 is MDHEN, CDR2 SYDVKM. V was pared by 2 bases and J by 3 bases, with 4 bases of the junction left unmatched. The CDR3 sequence is 15 residues long. CDR3 protein: CASSLLAGDYYEQYF. The CDR3, as DNA: TGTGCCAGCAGTTTACTAGCGGGAGACTACTACGAGCAGTACTTC. Full variable domain (remainder filled in from reference TRBV28 and TRBJ2-7): DVKVTQSSRYLVKRTGEKVFLECVQDMDHENMFWYRQDPGLGLRLIYFSYDVKMKEKGDIPEGYSVSREKKERFSLILESASTNQTSMYLCASSLLAGDYYEQYFGPGTRLTVT.

The chain carries TRBV7-9 and TRBJ2-1, with TRBD2 identical over 7 bases. The CDR3 extends over 15 amino acids. Germline assignment: CDR1 SEHNR and CDR2 FQNEAQ (reference sequence). Trimming took 0 bases from V and 6 from J; bases not matched to a gene: 5. CDR3 protein: CASSLAAGVGNEQFF. The DNA of the CDR3 is TGTGCCAGCAGCTTAGCGGCGGGGGTCGGCAATGAGCAGTTCTTC.

This sequence joins TRBV4-2 and TRBJ2-5; 9 bases align to TRBD1. Germline trimming cut 3 bases from V and 3 bases from J; bases unmatched to any gene: 2. Per germline, CDR1 LGHNA and CDR2 YNFKEQ. CDR3 length: 14 amino acids. The CDR3 loop reads CASSHRDREETQYF. Written as DNA, the CDR3 is TGTGCCAGCAGCCATCGGGACAGGGAAGAGACCCAGTACTTC.

V usage is TRBV19 and J usage is TRBJ1-2; TRBD1 might be the D (6 bases). Looked up from germline, CDR1 is LNHDA and CDR2 is SQIVND (reference sequence). The CDR3 contains 14 residues. The V end lost 6 bases, the J end lost 7 bases, and 18 bases lay between the germline ends. CDR3 region: CASSTYRELGGYTF. The DNA of the CDR3 is TGTGCCAGTAGCACGTACAGGGAGCTAGGTGGCTACACCTTC.

CDR3 sequence (DNA): TGCGCCAGCAGCCTTTCCGGGGTGGGCGGAAATGAGCAGTTCTTC. Amino acids: CASSLSGVGGNEQFF. This sequence joins TRBV5-1 and TRBJ2-1, with D perhaps TRBD2 (5 bases). Germline CDR1 and CDR2: SGHRS and YFSETQ. Trimming took 4 bases from V and 7 from J, leaving 18 bases between them. The CDR3 covers 15 residues. Based on the CDR3 plus reference TRBV5-1 and TRBJ2-1, the full variable domain is KAGVTQTPRYLIKTRGQQVTLSCSPISGHRSVSWYQQTPGQGLQFLFEYFSETQRNKGNFPGRFSGRQFSNSRSEMNVSTLELGDSALYLCASSLSGVGGNEQFFGPGTRLTVL.